The 4 T cell receptor beta chains below come from one sample, sequenced in a study of blood T cell repertoires in COVID-19. Produced via immunoSEQ multiplex PCR; TCRdb's table is partial and in-frame only. The top ten clones hold about 18% of a sample with about 16,000 clones, 86% of them seen once. Specimen: peripheral blood. The receptors come from a human donor in a cohort sampled during active COVID-19.

V usage is TRBV6-5 and J usage is TRBJ1-1; D is perhaps TRBD1 (6 bases). The CDR3 is made up of 15 amino acids. Germline loops: CDR1 MNHEY, CDR2 SVGAGI. V gave up 0 bases and J gave up 0 bases, with 8 bases separating them. The CDR3 loop reads CASSYSQGMNTEAFF. CDR3 DNA: TGTGCCAGCAGTTACTCTCAGGGGATGAACACTGAAGCTTTCTTT.

This chain links TRBV18 with TRBJ1-5; 7 bases are a match to TRBD1. V lost 4 bases to trimming and J lost 5 bases; unmatched junction nucleotides: 5. The CDR3 is 14 amino acids. Per the germline V gene, CDR1 is KGHSH and CDR2 is LQKENI. CDR3 bases: TGTGCCAGCTCACTAGGGGGCGCGGATCAGCCCCAGCATTTT. Its protein is CASSLGGADQPQHF.

The chain couples TRBV19 to TRBJ1-1; unclear D gene. The ends were cut back, 6 bases at V and 6 bases at J, with 5 bases in the middle. The length of the CDR3 is 10 residues. Germline V gene lookup returns CDR1 LNHDA and CDR2 SQIVND (reference sequence). CDR3: CASRGAEAFF. In DNA form, the CDR3 reads TGTGCCAGTAGGGGAGCTGAAGCTTTCTTT.

CDR3 DNA sequence: TGTGCCAGCAGCCCCTGGGGAGGGTTTGAGTACACTGAAGCTTTCTTT. Amino acids: CASSPWGGFEYTEAFF. The genes are TRBV5-4 and TRBJ1-1; D call uncertain. Trimming stripped 4 bases from V and 3 bases from J, with 19 bases between. This CDR3 region has 16 residues. Germline CDR1 reads SGHNT; CDR2 reads YYREEE (reference sequence).